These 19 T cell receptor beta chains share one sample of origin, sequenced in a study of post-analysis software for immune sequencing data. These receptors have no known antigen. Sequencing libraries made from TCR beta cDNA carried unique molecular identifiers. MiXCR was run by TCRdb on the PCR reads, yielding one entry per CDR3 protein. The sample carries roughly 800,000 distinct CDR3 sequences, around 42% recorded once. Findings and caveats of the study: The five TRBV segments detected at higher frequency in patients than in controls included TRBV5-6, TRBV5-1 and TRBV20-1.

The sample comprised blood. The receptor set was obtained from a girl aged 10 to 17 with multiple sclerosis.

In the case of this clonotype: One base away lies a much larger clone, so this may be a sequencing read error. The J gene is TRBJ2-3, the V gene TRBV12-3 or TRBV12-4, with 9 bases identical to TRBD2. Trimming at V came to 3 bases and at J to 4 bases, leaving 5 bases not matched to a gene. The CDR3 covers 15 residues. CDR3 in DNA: TGTGCCAGCAGTTTGGCGGGAGGGAGCGCAGATACGCAGTATTTT. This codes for CASSLAGGSADTQYF.

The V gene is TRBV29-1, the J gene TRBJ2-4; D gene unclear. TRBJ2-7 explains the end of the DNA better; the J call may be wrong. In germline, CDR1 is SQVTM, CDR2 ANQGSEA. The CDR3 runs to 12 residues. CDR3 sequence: CSVVPEINEQYF. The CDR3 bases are TGCAGCGTTGTGCCAGAGATAAACGAGCAGTACTTC.

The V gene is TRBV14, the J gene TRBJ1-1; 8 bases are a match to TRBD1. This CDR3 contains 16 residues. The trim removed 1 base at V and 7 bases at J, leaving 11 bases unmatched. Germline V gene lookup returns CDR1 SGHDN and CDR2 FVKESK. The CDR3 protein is CASSQGPDRDPYEAFF. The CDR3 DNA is TGTGCCAGCAGCCAAGGGCCGGACAGGGACCCTTATGAAGCTTTCTTT.

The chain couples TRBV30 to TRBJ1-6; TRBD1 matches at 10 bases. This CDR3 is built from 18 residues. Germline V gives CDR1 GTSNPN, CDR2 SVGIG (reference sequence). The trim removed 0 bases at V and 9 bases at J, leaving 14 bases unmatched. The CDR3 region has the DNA TGTGCCTGGAGTGTACAACTCCTTCTAGGGACAGGGGCTTCACCCCTCCACTTT. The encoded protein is CAWSVQLLLGTGASPLHF.

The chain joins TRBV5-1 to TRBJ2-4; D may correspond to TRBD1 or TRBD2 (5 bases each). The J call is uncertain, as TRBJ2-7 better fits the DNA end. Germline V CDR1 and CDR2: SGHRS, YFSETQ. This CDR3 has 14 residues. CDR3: CASSSGTPDHEQYF. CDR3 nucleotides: TGCGCCAGCAGCTCCGGGACGCCCGACCACGAGCAGTACTTC.

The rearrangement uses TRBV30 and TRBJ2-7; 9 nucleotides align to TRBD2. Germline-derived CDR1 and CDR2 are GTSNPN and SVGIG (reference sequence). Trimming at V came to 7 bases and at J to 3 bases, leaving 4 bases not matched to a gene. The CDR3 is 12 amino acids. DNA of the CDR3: TGTGCCTCGGCGACTAGCGGCTACGAGCAGTACTTC. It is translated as CASATSGYEQYF.

Written as DNA, the CDR3 is TGTGCCAGCGGGACTAGCGGGAGTTTTGAGCAGTTCTTC. It codes for CASGTSGSFEQFF. V is TRBV2 and J is TRBJ2-1; the match to TRBD2 covers 14 bases. Per the germline V gene, CDR1 is SNHLY and CDR2 is FYNNEI. The CDR3 runs 13 residues. Germline trimming cut 8 bases from V and 9 bases from J; bases unmatched to any gene: 3.

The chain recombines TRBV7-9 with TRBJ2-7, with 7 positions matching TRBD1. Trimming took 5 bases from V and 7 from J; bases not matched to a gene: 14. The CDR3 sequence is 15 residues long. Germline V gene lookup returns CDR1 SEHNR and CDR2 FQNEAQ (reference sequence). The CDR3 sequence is CASSPPTGSSWEQYF. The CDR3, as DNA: TGTGCCAGCAGCCCACCGACAGGGTCGTCGTGGGAGCAGTACTTC.

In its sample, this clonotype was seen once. The CDR3 DNA reads TGTGCCAGCAGCCCCGGGGCGACTAGCACAGATACGCAGTATTTT. Translating gives CASSPGATSTDTQYF. The chain is built from TRBV27 and TRBJ2-3, with D tentatively TRBD1 or TRBD2 (5 bases each). Deletions cut 6 bases from V and 0 bases from J, with 13 bases between. The CDR3 covers 15 residues. Germline CDR1 reads MNHEY; CDR2 reads SMNVEV (reference sequence).

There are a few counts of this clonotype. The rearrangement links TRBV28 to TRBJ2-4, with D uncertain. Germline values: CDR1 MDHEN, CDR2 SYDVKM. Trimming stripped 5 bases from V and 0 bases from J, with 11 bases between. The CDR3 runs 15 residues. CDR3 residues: CASSLRSGAKNIQYF. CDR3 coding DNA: TGTGCCAGCAGTCTCCGCTCGGGAGCCAAAAACATTCAGTACTTC.

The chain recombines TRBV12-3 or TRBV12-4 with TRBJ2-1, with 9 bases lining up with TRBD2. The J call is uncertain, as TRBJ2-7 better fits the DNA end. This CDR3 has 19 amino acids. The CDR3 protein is CASRPTSGYSWSSYNEQYF. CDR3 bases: TGTGCCAGCAGGCCGACTAGCGGTTACTCCTGGAGCTCCTACAATGAGCAGTACTTC.

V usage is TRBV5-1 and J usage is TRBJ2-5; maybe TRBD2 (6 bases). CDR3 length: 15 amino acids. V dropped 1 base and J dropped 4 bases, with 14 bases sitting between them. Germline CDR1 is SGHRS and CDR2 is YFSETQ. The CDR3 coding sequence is TGCGCCAGCAGCTTGTCTCCGGGAGACGGAGAGACCCAGTACTTC. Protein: CASSLSPGDGETQYF.

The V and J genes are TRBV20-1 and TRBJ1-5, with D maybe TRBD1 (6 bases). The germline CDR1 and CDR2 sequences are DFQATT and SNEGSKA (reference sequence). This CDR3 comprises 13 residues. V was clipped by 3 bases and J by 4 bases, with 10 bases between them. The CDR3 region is CSASQGQNQPQHF. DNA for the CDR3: TGCAGTGCTAGTCAGGGGCAAAATCAGCCCCAGCATTTT.

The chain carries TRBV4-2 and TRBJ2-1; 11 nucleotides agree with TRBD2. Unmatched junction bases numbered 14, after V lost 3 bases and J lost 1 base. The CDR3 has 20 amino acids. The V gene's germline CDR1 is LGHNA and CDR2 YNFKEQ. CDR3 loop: CASSHPLAGDTAESYNEQFF. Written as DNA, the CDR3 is TGTGCCAGCAGCCACCCACTAGCGGGAGACACCGCGGAGTCCTACAATGAGCAGTTCTTC.

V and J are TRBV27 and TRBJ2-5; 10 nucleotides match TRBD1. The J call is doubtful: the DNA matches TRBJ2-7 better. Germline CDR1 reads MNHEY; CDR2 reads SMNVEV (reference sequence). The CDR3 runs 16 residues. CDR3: CASSFLKGTGVGEQYF. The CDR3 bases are TGTGCCAGCAGTTTTCTTAAGGGGACAGGGGTAGGCGAGCAGTACTTC.

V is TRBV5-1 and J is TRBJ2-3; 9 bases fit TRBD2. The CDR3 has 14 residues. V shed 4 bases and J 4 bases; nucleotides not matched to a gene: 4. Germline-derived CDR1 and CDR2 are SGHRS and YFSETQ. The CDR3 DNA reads TGCGCCAGCAGCATGGGACTAGCCTCAGATACGCAGTATTTT. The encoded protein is CASSMGLASDTQYF.

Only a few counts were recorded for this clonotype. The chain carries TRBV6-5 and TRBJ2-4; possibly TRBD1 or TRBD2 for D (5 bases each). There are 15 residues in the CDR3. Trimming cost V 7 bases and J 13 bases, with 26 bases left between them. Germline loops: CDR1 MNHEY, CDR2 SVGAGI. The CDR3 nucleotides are TGTGCCAGCACCAATTTACTGGGGCTAGCCGGTGAGCAGTACTTC. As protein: CASTNLLGLAGEQYF.

The CDR3 spells CASSQEDGRRYEQYF. As DNA, the CDR3 is TGTGCCAGCAGCCAAGAAGACGGGAGACGGTACGAGCAGTACTTC. The rearrangement joins TRBV4-2 to TRBJ2-7, with a possible D match to TRBD2 (6 bases). The CDR3 is 15 residues long. The ends were cut back, 0 bases at V and 4 bases at J, with 13 bases in the middle. The V gene's germline CDR1 is LGHNA and CDR2 YNFKEQ.

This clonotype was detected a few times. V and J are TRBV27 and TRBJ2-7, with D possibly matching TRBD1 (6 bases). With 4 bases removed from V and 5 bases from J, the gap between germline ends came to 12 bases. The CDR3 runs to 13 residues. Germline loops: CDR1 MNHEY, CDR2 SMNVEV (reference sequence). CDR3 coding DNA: TGTGCCAGCAGTTCCGGGACATTCGACGAGCAGTACTTC. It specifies CASSSGTFDEQYF.